Shown below are 31 T cell receptor beta chains from a single sample sequenced in a study of blood T cell repertoires in COVID-19. Clones were read by immunoSEQ multiplex PCR, and TCRdb kept only the in-frame ones, dropping some. Found here are about 300,000 clones, about nine tenths of them singletons; the top ten hold approximately 5.5%. Input material: PBMCs or T cells enriched from blood (not recorded which). These receptors all come from a man aged 60 to 75 who had recovered from COVID-19.

The chain is built from TRBV20-1 and TRBJ2-3; D ambiguous. The CDR3 is 12 residues long. Trimming took off 3 bases at V and 4 bases at J, with 8 bases between the two ends. Germline CDR1 DFQATT, CDR2 SNEGSKA (reference sequence). Here the CDR3 reads CSASGESDTQYF. In DNA, the CDR3 is TGCAGTGCTAGTGGCGAATCAGATACGCAGTATTTT.

The chain has TRBV28 and TRBJ1-3, with 9 nucleotides matching TRBD1. V lost 2 bases to trimming and J lost 7 bases; unmatched junction nucleotides: 6. This CDR3 is 15 amino acids long. Germline loops: CDR1 MDHEN, CDR2 SYDVKM. CDR3 sequence (DNA): TGTGCCAGCAGTTTAACTGGACAGGGGCGCAACACCATATATTTT. Encoded protein: CASSLTGQGRNTIYF.

V is TRBV28 and J is TRBJ2-7, with 11 positions matching TRBD2. The CDR3 totals 14 residues. With V trimmed by 2 bases and J by 5 bases, 2 bases remained unmatched. The V gene's germline CDR1 is MDHEN and CDR2 SYDVKM. The CDR3 sequence is CASSLELAGDEQYF. DNA of the CDR3: TGTGCCAGCAGTTTAGAACTAGCGGGAGACGAGCAGTACTTC.

V is TRBV7-9 and J is TRBJ1-1; D gene uncertain. The ends were cut back, 4 bases at V and 1 base at J, with 7 bases in the middle. This CDR3 contains 13 residues. CDR1 SEHNR and CDR2 FQNEAQ come from the germline V gene (reference sequence). CDR3 residues: CASSSYPNTEAFF. The CDR3 DNA is TGTGCCAGCAGCTCTTATCCGAACACTGAAGCTTTCTTT.

V is TRBV28 and J is TRBJ1-2; TRBD1 is a possible D gene (6 bases). This CDR3 comprises 13 residues. V dropped 8 bases and J dropped 4 bases, with 14 bases sitting between them. Germline-derived CDR1 and CDR2 are MDHEN and SYDVKM. The CDR3 DNA sequence: TGTGCCAGCTCCTTGGACAGCCCCTATGGCTACACCTTC. This gives the protein CASSLDSPYGYTF.

This clone was detected only a few times. The genes are TRBV7-2 and TRBJ1-1; 8 positions match TRBD1. This CDR3 is built from 14 residues. V shed 3 bases and J 5 bases; nucleotides not matched to a gene: 5. Germline assignment: CDR1 SGHTA and CDR2 FQGNSA. The chain's CDR3 is CASSLAQGATEAFF. CDR3 DNA: TGTGCCAGCAGCTTGGCCCAGGGGGCGACTGAAGCTTTCTTT.

V is TRBV2 and J is TRBJ2-4, with D tentatively TRBD2 (7 bases). Deletions cut 3 bases from V and 9 bases from J, with 18 bases between. The CDR3 spans 15 residues. CDR1 is SNHLY, CDR2 FYNNEI, per germline. CDR3 nucleotide sequence: TGTGCCAGCAGTGACGGGGGGCAGCGAGAGAGCATTCAGTACTTC. Translating gives CASSDGGQRESIQYF.

This CDR3 is CASTIQGTNTEAFF. The CDR3 DNA follows: TGTGCCAGTACCATTCAGGGAACGAACACTGAAGCTTTCTTT. The J gene is TRBJ1-1, the V gene TRBV19, with D possibly being TRBD1 (5 bases). CDR1 is LNHDA and CDR2 is SQIVND in the germline V gene (reference sequence). The CDR3 is made up of 14 amino acids. With 7 bases removed from V and 1 base from J, the gap between germline ends came to 13 bases.

About this clone itself: One junction end disagrees with the germline gene, perhaps due to a read error. The V call is TRBV29-1, the J call TRBJ2-7; D not certain. The germline CDR1 and CDR2 sequences are SQVTM and ANQGSEA. The CDR3 loop spans 14 amino acids. CDR3 DNA: TGCAGCGTCGAAGGGCAGGTAACGCCCTACGAGCAGTACTTC. Translated, it gives CSVEGQVTPYEQYF.

The chain carries TRBV9 and TRBJ2-1; TRBD2 matches at 9 bases. The ends lost 0 bases at V and 0 bases at J; junction bases unmatched: 13. The CDR3 has 20 residues. Germline V gene sequence: CDR1 SGDLS, CDR2 YYNGEE. CDR3 bases: TGTGCCAGCAGCGTAGCTACCCCTAGCGGGACCTACACCTCCTACAATGAGCAGTTCTTC. It translates to CASSVATPSGTYTSYNEQFF.

This rearrangement joins TRBV28 to TRBJ1-1; possibly TRBD1 for D (5 bases). The CDR3 length is 15 residues. V lost 5 bases and J 1 base, leaving 14 bases between the germline ends. The V gene's germline CDR1 is MDHEN and CDR2 SYDVKM. This chain's CDR3 is CASSPQGPENTEAFF. CDR3 in DNA: TGTGCCAGCAGTCCCCAGGGTCCGGAGAACACTGAAGCTTTCTTT.

The chain recombines TRBV6-5 with TRBJ1-5, with TRBD1 matching 7 bases. CDR1 MNHEY and CDR2 SVGAGI come from the germline V gene. This CDR3 region has 15 residues. J was trimmed by 0 bases and V by 6 bases; bases with no gene match: 5. CDR3: CASSGDSYSNQPQHF. DNA of the CDR3: TGTGCCAGCAGCGGGGACAGCTATAGCAATCAGCCCCAGCATTTT.

CDR3 loop: CASSLLSQGSYNEQFF. CDR3 bases: TGTGCCAGCAGTTTACTTAGCCAGGGCTCCTACAATGAGCAGTTCTTC. The chain employs TRBV27 and TRBJ2-1, with D maybe TRBD1 (5 bases). V was clipped by 2 bases and J by 0 bases, with 11 bases between them. CDR1 MNHEY and CDR2 SMNVEV come from the germline V gene (reference sequence). The CDR3 spans 16 residues.

The chain recombines TRBV19 with TRBJ2-5, with 8 bases fitting TRBD2. CDR3 length equals 14 residues. From germline, CDR1 is LNHDA and CDR2 SQIVND (reference sequence). V lost 6 bases to trimming and J lost 3 bases; unmatched junction nucleotides: 6. CDR3 loop: CASSPSGREETQYF. The DNA of the CDR3 is TGTGCCAGTAGCCCTAGCGGGCGAGAAGAGACCCAGTACTTC.

The V call is TRBV5-1, the J call TRBJ2-7; 9 bases line up with TRBD2. Trimming removed 0 bases from V and 5 bases from J; junction bases left unmatched: 9. The CDR3 covers 16 residues. Germline assignment: CDR1 SGHRS and CDR2 YFSETQ. This CDR3 reads CASSLGTGTSKDEQYF. The CDR3 DNA reads TGCGCCAGCAGCTTGGGGACCGGGACTAGCAAGGACGAGCAGTACTTC.

The rearrangement uses TRBV5-4 and TRBJ2-7; TRBD2 aligns across 8 bases. This CDR3 is built from 17 residues. The junction had 15 bases not matched to a gene; V was cut back by 4 bases and J by 3 bases. The germline CDR1 and CDR2 sequences are SGHNT and YYREEE (reference sequence). This chain's CDR3 is CASSPPPTSGKNYEQYF. The CDR3 bases are TGTGCCAGCAGCCCCCCCCCAACTAGCGGAAAAAACTACGAGCAGTACTTC.

The chain carries TRBV5-1 and TRBJ2-1, with 7 bases matching TRBD1. V was clipped by 4 bases and J by 9 bases; unmatched bases: 13. The CDR3 sequence is 15 residues long. CDR1 SGHRS and CDR2 YFSETQ come from the germline V gene. The DNA of the CDR3 is TGCGCCAGCAGCCGGGGTTGGGGCAGGGACAGTGAGCAGTTCTTC. This gives the protein CASSRGWGRDSEQFF.

The chain joins TRBV23-1 to TRBJ2-3; tentative D call: TRBD2 (7 bases). TRBV23-1 is marked as an open reading frame, function uncertain. The CDR3 consists of 17 residues. The germline V and J ends were trimmed by 0 bases and 4 bases, with 17 bases remaining between them. This CDR3 is CASSQSAGAVKADTQYF. The CDR3 nucleotides read TGCGCCAGCAGTCAATCTGCGGGGGCAGTTAAGGCAGATACGCAGTATTTT.

This clone was found once. The V call is TRBV28, the J call TRBJ2-7; 7 bases are shared with TRBD1. This CDR3 contains 14 residues. Germline trimming cut 7 bases from V and 5 bases from J; bases unmatched to any gene: 11. In germline, CDR1 is MDHEN, CDR2 SYDVKM. The CDR3 spells CASILDRDWDEQYF. In DNA, the CDR3 is TGTGCCAGCATCCTTGACAGGGATTGGGACGAGCAGTACTTC.

V usage is TRBV7-9 and J usage is TRBJ2-7; 8 bases match TRBD2. Trimming at V came to 5 bases and at J to 2 bases, leaving 5 bases not matched to a gene. The CDR3 spans 14 residues. Germline values: CDR1 SEHNR, CDR2 FQNEAQ (reference sequence). The CDR3 bases are TGTGCCAGCAGCCCCGGGAGGGCGACCTACGAGCAGTACTTC. Residues: CASSPGRATYEQYF.

This clone was detected once. The CDR3 nucleotides are TGTGCCAGCAGTAGTGGGGCCTCCTATGGCTACACCTTC. Amino acid sequence: CASSSGASYGYTF. The chain couples TRBV2 to TRBJ1-2; D might be TRBD1 (5 bases). The CDR3 extends over 13 amino acids. Germline CDR1 SNHLY, CDR2 FYNNEI. With 5 bases removed from V and 4 bases from J, the gap between germline ends came to 11 bases.

This clone was detected only once. This chain joins TRBV19 and TRBJ1-4; D is possibly TRBD1 (5 bases). The CDR3 contains 17 residues. Germline lookup yields CDR1 LNHDA and CDR2 SQIVND (reference sequence). Trimming left V 7 bases short and J 2 bases short, with 20 bases between. This CDR3 is CASTRGLGSPTNEKLFF. The CDR3 bases are TGTGCCAGTACTCGGGGGTTGGGAAGCCCCACTAATGAAAAACTGTTTTTT.

The chain employs TRBV30 and TRBJ1-5; D remains unclear. Germline CDR1 reads GTSNPN; CDR2 reads SVGIG (reference sequence). V lost 0 bases to trimming and J lost 4 bases, with 7 bases between them. The CDR3 totals 13 residues. CDR3 bases: TGTGCCTGGAGTGTACGAGAGAATCAGCCCCAGCATTTT. Its protein product is CAWSVRENQPQHF. Together with reference TRBV30 and TRBJ1-5, the CDR3 gives the full variable domain: SQTIHQWPATLVQPVGSPLSLECTVEGTSNPNLYWYRQAAGRGLQLLFYSVGIGQISSEVPQNLSASRPQDRQFILSSKKLLLSDSGFYLCAWSVRENQPQHFGDGTRLSIL.

The chain uses TRBV20-1 and TRBJ1-5; D unresolved. Germline V gene data show CDR1 as DFQATT and CDR2 as SNEGSKA (reference sequence). CDR3 size: 15 residues. V was shortened by 3 bases and J by 1 base, with 13 bases between the two germline ends. CDR3 in amino acids: CSASKINLSNQPQHF. The CDR3 DNA reads TGCAGTGCTAGTAAAATTAACCTAAGCAATCAGCCCCAGCATTTT.

The chain is built from TRBV7-3 and TRBJ1-6; 7 bases match TRBD1. Germline CDR1 SGHTA, CDR2 FQGTGA. The V and J ends lost 5 bases and 0 bases, in that order; junction bases with no gene match: 4. This CDR3 is built from 16 residues. Here the CDR3 reads CASSRDRSSYNSPLHF. The CDR3 DNA is TGTGCCAGCAGCCGGGACAGAAGCTCCTATAATTCACCCCTCCACTTT.

The rearrangement joins TRBV18 to TRBJ2-3; perhaps TRBD1 as D (6 bases). The V gene's germline CDR1 is KGHSH and CDR2 LQKENI. Trimming took 3 bases from V and 0 from J, leaving 16 bases between them. This CDR3 is 17 amino acids long. CDR3 sequence reads: CASSPTPYGQSTDTQYF. CDR3 sequence (DNA): TGTGCCAGCTCACCGACACCGTATGGACAGAGCACAGATACGCAGTATTTT. The full variable domain, completed using reference TRBV18 and TRBJ2-3, is NAGVMQNPRHLVRRRGQEARLRCSPMKGHSHVYWYRQLPEEGLKFMVYLQKENIIDESGMPKERFSAEFPKEGPSILRIQQVVRGDSAAYFCASSPTPYGQSTDTQYFGPGTRLTVL.

This sequence joins TRBV5-1 and TRBJ2-1; 7 nucleotides agree with TRBD1. The CDR3 consists of 14 residues. Germline trimming cut 2 bases from V and 4 bases from J; bases unmatched to any gene: 3. Germline V gives CDR1 SGHRS, CDR2 YFSETQ. The CDR3 loop reads CASSFRDSYNEQFF. As DNA, the CDR3 is TGCGCCAGCAGCTTCAGGGACAGTTACAATGAGCAGTTCTTC.

The V and J genes are TRBV28 and TRBJ2-7, with D unresolved. The V and J ends lost 2 bases and 1 base respectively, with 9 bases between them. The CDR3 is 14 amino acids. Germline values: CDR1 MDHEN, CDR2 SYDVKM. The CDR3 is CASSLTARSYEQYF. The CDR3 bases are TGTGCCAGCAGTTTAACCGCCAGGTCCTACGAGCAGTACTTC.

The chain recombines TRBV28 with TRBJ1-4; D is unresolved. V lost 8 bases, J lost 4 bases, and 8 bases lay in between. In germline, CDR1 is MDHEN, CDR2 SYDVKM. The CDR3 is 12 residues long. CDR3 loop: CASQVVNEKLFF. The CDR3 bases are TGTGCCAGCCAGGTCGTTAATGAAAAACTGTTTTTT.

This chain links TRBV28 with TRBJ2-7; 12 positions agree with TRBD1. The germline V gene encodes CDR1 MDHEN and CDR2 SYDVKM. J lost 0 bases, V lost 6 bases, and 3 bases had no gene match. The CDR3 contains 15 residues. Here the CDR3 DNA reads TGTGCCAGCAGGGGACAGGGGGCGAGCTCCTACGAGCAGTACTTC. It is translated as CASRGQGASSYEQYF.

V and J are TRBV30 and TRBJ1-5, with no clear D. Between the trimmed V and J ends, which lost 0 bases and 4 bases, there was a span of 7 bases. The CDR3 length is 13 residues. Germline CDR1 GTSNPN, CDR2 SVGIG (reference sequence). CDR3 amino acids: CAWSVQRNQPQHF. The CDR3 DNA reads as TGTGCCTGGAGTGTCCAGCGTAATCAGCCCCAGCATTTT.